Sequencing of this T cell receptor (beta chain) was carried out in a study of shared clonotypes between healthy human individuals. Study summary: The study used three CD4 naive, three CD4 memory, two CD8 naive and one CD8 memory plate per donor.

Source study methods: For the immunoSEQ data, sequences were junction-only without quality scores, so filtering differed. Method: immunoSEQ multiplex PCR; TCRdb's copy keeps in-frame clones and lacks some. Clonal size and the V and J genes are those of that table, whereas D and trimming came from the DNA. The profile shows 2 million to 3 million clones, 93% of them singletons. The study's findings and limits: Generation probabilities were higher for clonotypes shared across all four sorted-subset donors than for unshared ones. Only blood was sampled, and tissue TCR repertoires likely differ from blood ones.

Comment on this clone: Antigen specificity is unknown. Within the sample, other DNA sequences also encode this same CDR3.

Germline loops: CDR1 SNHLY, CDR2 FYNNEI. The CDR3 extends over 13 amino acids. The trim removed 4 bases at V and 8 bases at J, leaving 7 bases unmatched. The sequence came from a man aged 18 to 30 in good health. Some clones in this sample may be carry-over from other donors' samples. Sequenced sample: naive CD4+ T cells from PBMCs. As to subset: CD45RA+ positively selected. This chain links TRBV2 with TRBJ1-2, with 7 bases matching TRBD1. CDR3 coding DNA: TGTGCCAGCAGTGGAGAAAGGGGGCAAGGCTACACCTTC. Its translation: CASSGERGQGYTF.